This T cell receptor (beta chain) originates from a study of Ad26.COV2.S vaccination and SARS-CoV-2 variants. Whole-study results and caveats: Placebo recipients and vaccine recipients were similar in non-spike TCR breadth. The TCR breadth and depth analyses may have understated or missed part of the total T cell responses. It was vaccine recipients, not placebo recipients, who had the higher spike-specific TCR breadth. There was reportedly substantial breadth in spike-specific CD8+ and CD4+ T cell responses after vaccination.

Treatment: 15 to 20 received Ad26.COV2.S at low or high dose, single or two shots; roughly 5 received placebo; per-sample allocation not given. Vaccine and placebo recipients were sampled on day 63 after the first injection. V shed 6 bases and J 0 bases; nucleotides not matched to a gene: 16. There are 19 residues in the CDR3. Germline assignment: CDR1 MNHNY and CDR2 SVGAGI (reference sequence). Regarding this clone: Antigen: not known.

The repertoire was sequenced with immunoSEQ multiplex PCR; TCRdb's copy has only in-frame clones and lacks some. Of approximately 350,000 clones in the sample, 83% are singletons; the top ten hold just under 7.5%. The chain couples TRBV6-6 to TRBJ2-3; 9 nucleotides match TRBD2. This specimen consisted of peripheral blood, obtained in a trial of Ad26.COV2.S vaccine versus placebo. The TCR sequence derives from a person between 18 and 65 years old who received the Ad26.COV2.S COVID-19 vaccine or a placebo. CDR3 residues: CASSFLQGLAYASTDTQYF. The CDR3 region has the DNA TGTGCCAGCAGCTTCCTCCAGGGACTAGCATATGCTAGCACAGATACGCAGTATTTT.